Presented here are 19 T cell receptor beta chains from one specimen sequenced in a study of the immune and genomic landscape of osteosarcoma. This table comes from immunoSEQ multiplex PCR, and its TCRdb copy is limited to in-frame clones, with some not included. The sample has about 800 clones, 67% seen once; the top ten hold around a third. Sequenced input: primary tumor tissue from the humerus. Every receptor here comes from a woman in her seventies with osteosarcoma.

The CDR3 coding sequence is TGTGCCAGCAGCTTAGTGGTTCAAGAGACCCAGTACTTC. Its protein is CASSLVVQETQYF. The V and J genes are TRBV7-8 and TRBJ2-5; D remains ambiguous. The CDR3 runs 13 residues. V lost 1 base and J 2 bases, leaving 5 bases between the germline ends. Looked up from germline, CDR1 is SGHVS and CDR2 is FQNEAQ.

CDR3 in DNA: TGTGCCAGCAGACGACAGGGTGTGAATGAAAAACTGTTTTTT. This encodes CASRRQGVNEKLFF. J is TRBJ1-4 and V is TRBV2; 7 bases are a match to TRBD1. Trimming removed 6 bases from V and 5 bases from J; junction bases left unmatched: 6. This CDR3 region has 14 residues. Looked up from germline, CDR1 is SNHLY and CDR2 is FYNNEI.

The chain recombines TRBV6-5 with TRBJ2-7; D possibly matches TRBD1 or TRBD2 (5 bases each). CDR3 length: 13 residues. CDR1 and CDR2 (germline): MNHEY, SVGAGI. Trimming removed 5 bases from V and 7 bases from J, with 15 bases in between. CDR3 sequence reads: CASSHRQWGEQYF. CDR3 nucleotide sequence: TGTGCCAGCAGTCATCGACAGTGGGGGGAGCAGTACTTC.

This chain links TRBV7-9 with TRBJ2-1; 7 nucleotides match TRBD1. Germline CDR1 SEHNR, CDR2 FQNEAQ (reference sequence). J lost 0 bases, V lost 5 bases, and 7 bases had no gene match. The CDR3 contains 16 residues. The CDR3 DNA sequence: TGTGCCAGCAGCCTGAGGGGGCAGAGCTCCTACAATGAGCAGTTCTTC. Its translation: CASSLRGQSSYNEQFF.

J is TRBJ1-3 and V is TRBV5-4; D is possibly TRBD1 (5 bases). Per the germline V gene, CDR1 is SGHNT and CDR2 is YYREEE (reference sequence). This CDR3 comprises 15 residues. Trimming pared 3 bases from V and 0 bases from J, leaving 10 bases between. The CDR3 sequence is CASSSDSPSGNTIYF. DNA for the CDR3: TGTGCCAGCAGCTCCGACAGCCCCTCTGGAAACACCATATATTTT.

The rearrangement joins TRBV11-1 to TRBJ1-1; D gene unclear. This CDR3 has 13 amino acids. V was trimmed by 1 base and J by 0 bases, leaving 3 bases between them. Germline V lookup: CDR1 SGHAT, CDR2 FQDESV (reference sequence). The CDR3 loop reads CASSLGLNTEAFF. The CDR3 DNA follows: TGTGCCAGCAGCTTAGGGCTGAACACTGAAGCTTTCTTT. Combining the CDR3 with reference TRBV11-1 and TRBJ1-1 gives the whole variable domain EAEVAQSPRYKITEKSQAVAFWCDPISGHATLYWYRQILGQGPELLVQFQDESVVDDSQLPKDRFSAERLKGVDSTLKIQPAELGDSAMYLCASSLGLNTEAFFGQGTRLTVV.

The gene calls are TRBV9 and TRBJ1-1; D is possibly TRBD1 (6 bases). The length of the CDR3 is 15 residues. CDR1 SGDLS and CDR2 YYNGEE come from the germline V gene. V was cut by 0 bases and J by 1 base, with 10 bases left in between. CDR3 nucleotides: TGTGCCAGCAGCGTAGAAGACAGGAGGAACACTGAAGCTTTCTTT. Encoded protein: CASSVEDRRNTEAFF.

The rearrangement links TRBV15 to TRBJ1-2; D is ambiguous. Trimming shortened V by 1 base and J by 6 bases, and 12 bases separated the two germline ends. The CDR3 contains 14 residues. In germline, CDR1 is LNHNV, CDR2 YYDKDF (reference sequence). The CDR3 nucleotides read TGTGCCACCAGCAGAGTTTCGACCGAACATGGCTACACCTTC. Protein: CATSRVSTEHGYTF.

This clone was observed a handful of times. This chain connects TRBV6-5 to TRBJ1-3; weak D call: TRBD1 (5 bases). V lost 5 bases to trimming and J lost 4 bases, with 15 bases between them. Germline CDR1 reads MNHEY; CDR2 reads SVGAGI. This CDR3 is 15 amino acids long. CDR3 sequence: CASSRTGTSGNTIYF. The CDR3 nucleotides are TGTGCCAGCAGTCGCACCGGGACGTCAGGAAACACCATATATTTT.

This clone was counted only a few times. Here the CDR3 DNA reads TGTGCCAGCAGCTTAACCCTAGCGTTAGAGACCCAGTACTTC. Translating it yields CASSLTLALETQYF. This chain connects TRBV11-2 to TRBJ2-5; D may be TRBD2 (6 bases). The V end lost 2 bases, the J end lost 4 bases, and 11 bases lay between the germline ends. Germline assignment: CDR1 SGHAT and CDR2 FQNNGV. This CDR3 is 14 amino acids long.

This rearrangement joins TRBV6-1 to TRBJ1-4; 10 nucleotides line up with TRBD1. V shed 3 bases, J shed 8 bases, and the junction held 6 bases outside the gene matches. This CDR3 contains 15 residues. In germline, CDR1 is MNHNS, CDR2 SASEGT. CDR3 bases: TGTGCCAGCAGTGATAGCTGGACAGGGGGGGAAAAACTGTTTTTT. Amino acids: CASSDSWTGGEKLFF.

The chain couples TRBV6-5 to TRBJ2-3; 9 nucleotides line up with TRBD2. The CDR3 extends over 14 amino acids. Germline CDR1 reads MNHEY; CDR2 reads SVGAGI. The junction had 3 bases not matched to a gene; V was cut back by 5 bases and J by 3 bases. The CDR3 here is CASSRRGGTDTQYF. The CDR3, as DNA: TGTGCCAGCAGTAGGCGGGGGGGGACAGATACGCAGTATTTT.

The chain couples TRBV29-1 to TRBJ1-1, with a tentative D call TRBD1 (5 bases). Germline-derived CDR1 and CDR2 are SQVTM and ANQGSEA. The CDR3 is 13 residues long. Trimming took 7 bases from V and 1 from J, leaving 13 bases between them. DNA for the CDR3: TGCAGCGCTACGACAGTTTCGAACACTGAAGCTTTCTTT. Its protein product is CSATTVSNTEAFF. The full variable domain, with the rest looked up from reference TRBV29-1 and TRBJ1-1, is SAVISQKPSRDICQRGTSLTIQCQVDSQVTMMFWYRQQPGQSLTLIATANQGSEATYESGFVIDKFPISRPNLTFSTLTVSNMSPEDSSIYLCSATTVSNTEAFFGQGTRLTVV.

The chain couples TRBV7-8 to TRBJ2-6; D is ambiguous. Germline-derived CDR1 and CDR2 are SGHVS and FQNEAQ. Trimming shortened V by 5 bases and J by 5 bases, and 22 bases separated the two germline ends. The CDR3 consists of 18 residues. The CDR3: CASSREPYPQSRANVLTF. CDR3 bases: TGTGCCAGCAGCCGAGAACCTTACCCACAAAGTCGGGCCAACGTCCTGACTTTC. Full variable domain (missing parts from reference TRBV7-8 and TRBJ2-6): GAGVSQSPRYKVAKRGQDVALRCDPISGHVSLFWYQQALGQGPEFLTYFQNEAQLDKSGLPSDRFFAERPEGSVSTLKIQRTQQEDSAVYLCASSREPYPQSRANVLTFGAGSRLTVL.

The table lists this clone with a count of one. This chain links TRBV19 with TRBJ2-1, with TRBD2 as a possible D gene (5 bases). V gave up 2 bases and J gave up 0 bases, with 11 bases separating them. The V gene's germline CDR1 is LNHDA and CDR2 SQIVND (reference sequence). This CDR3 is built from 16 residues. In DNA form, the CDR3 reads TGTGCCAGTAGTATATCAGCGGTGAGCTCCTACAATGAGCAGTTCTTC. This encodes CASSISAVSSYNEQFF.

This chain joins TRBV2 and TRBJ2-7; possible D gene TRBD1, 5 bases. V was shortened by 4 bases and J by 2 bases, with 6 bases between the two germline ends. Germline V lookup: CDR1 SNHLY, CDR2 FYNNEI. This CDR3 is 12 amino acids long. The CDR3 nucleotides read TGTGCCAGCAGTGCAGGGACCTACGAGCAGTACTTC. Translation: CASSAGTYEQYF.

J is TRBJ2-1 and V is TRBV19; D might be TRBD1 or TRBD2, each matching 5 bases. The CDR3 consists of 16 residues. Germline-derived CDR1 and CDR2 are LNHDA and SQIVND (reference sequence). The germline V and J ends were trimmed by 7 bases and 0 bases, with 16 bases remaining between them. CDR3 region: CASTRARGSSYNEQFF. The CDR3 DNA sequence: TGTGCCAGTACCAGAGCGAGGGGAAGCTCCTACAATGAGCAGTTCTTC.

The chain employs TRBV9 and TRBJ2-2, with 9 nucleotides matching TRBD2. Germline CDR1 and CDR2: SGDLS and YYNGEE. V lost 6 bases and J lost 5; bases outside the gene matches: 2. This CDR3 has 13 residues. Here the CDR3 reads CASNLAGTGELFF. The CDR3 coding sequence is TGTGCCAGCAACCTAGCGGGGACCGGGGAGCTGTTTTTT.

The V and J genes are TRBV6-1 and TRBJ2-7; 8 nucleotides line up with TRBD1. With 8 bases clipped from V and 3 bases from J, the junction kept 9 bases outside the gene matches. Germline loops: CDR1 MNHNS, CDR2 SASEGT. The CDR3 spans 14 residues. The CDR3 loop reads CASGPGQAYYEQYF. DNA of the CDR3: TGTGCCAGCGGACCGGGACAGGCTTACTACGAGCAGTACTTC.